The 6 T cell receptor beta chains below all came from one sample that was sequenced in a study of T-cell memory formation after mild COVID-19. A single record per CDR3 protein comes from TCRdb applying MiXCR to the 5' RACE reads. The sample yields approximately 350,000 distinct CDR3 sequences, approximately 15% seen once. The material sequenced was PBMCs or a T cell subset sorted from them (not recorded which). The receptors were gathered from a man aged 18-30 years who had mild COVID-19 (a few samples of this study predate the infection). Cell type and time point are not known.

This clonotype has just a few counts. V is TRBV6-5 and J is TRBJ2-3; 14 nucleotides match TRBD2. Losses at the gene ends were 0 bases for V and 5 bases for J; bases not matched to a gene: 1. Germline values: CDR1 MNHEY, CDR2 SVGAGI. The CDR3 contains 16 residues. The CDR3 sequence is CASSYSGTSGGDTQYF. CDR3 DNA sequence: TGTGCCAGCAGTTACTCCGGGACTAGCGGGGGAGATACGCAGTATTTT.

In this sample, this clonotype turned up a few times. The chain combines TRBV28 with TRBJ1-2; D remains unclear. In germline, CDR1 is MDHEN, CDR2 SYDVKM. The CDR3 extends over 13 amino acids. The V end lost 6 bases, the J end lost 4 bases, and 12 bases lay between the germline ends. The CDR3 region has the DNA TGTGCCAGCAGGCCCTTACAGTTCTATGGCTACACCTTC. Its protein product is CASRPLQFYGYTF.

CDR3 loop: CASSRGEFGIRGYTF. CDR3 DNA sequence: TGCGCCAGCAGCCGCGGTGAATTCGGGATTAGGGGCTACACCTTC. The chain employs TRBV5-1 and TRBJ1-2; D unresolved. Germline V gives CDR1 SGHRS, CDR2 YFSETQ. Deletions cut 4 bases from V and 8 bases from J, with 21 bases between. This CDR3 has 15 amino acids.

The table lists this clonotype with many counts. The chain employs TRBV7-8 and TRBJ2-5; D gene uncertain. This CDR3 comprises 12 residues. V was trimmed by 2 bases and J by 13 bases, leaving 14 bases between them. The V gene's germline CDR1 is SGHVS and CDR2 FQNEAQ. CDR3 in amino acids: CASSLSSLAMYF. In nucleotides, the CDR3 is TGTGCCAGCAGCTTATCATCCTTGGCCATGTACTTC. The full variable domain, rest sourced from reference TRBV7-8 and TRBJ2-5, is GAGVSQSPRYKVAKRGQDVALRCDPISGHVSLFWYQQALGQGPEFLTYFQNEAQLDKSGLPSDRFFAERPEGSVSTLKIQRTQQEDSAVYLCASSLSSLAMYFGPGTRLLVL.

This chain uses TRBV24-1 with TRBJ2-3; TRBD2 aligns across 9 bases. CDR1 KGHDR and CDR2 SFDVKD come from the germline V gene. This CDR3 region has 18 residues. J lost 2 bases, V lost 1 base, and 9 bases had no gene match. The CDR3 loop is CATSDFPSGDPDTDTQYF. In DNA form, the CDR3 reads TGTGCCACCAGTGATTTCCCTAGCGGGGATCCCGACACAGATACGCAGTATTTT.

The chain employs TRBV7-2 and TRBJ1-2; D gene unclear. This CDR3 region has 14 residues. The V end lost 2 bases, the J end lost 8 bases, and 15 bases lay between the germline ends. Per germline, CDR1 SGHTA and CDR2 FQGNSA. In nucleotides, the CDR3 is TGTGCCAGCAGCTTAATGGTGGGAGGAGGGGGCTACACCTTC. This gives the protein CASSLMVGGGGYTF.